A selection of T cell receptor beta chains follows, all from one sample in a study of T cells in pancreatic ductal adenocarcinoma. The assay was immunoSEQ multiplex PCR, and TCRdb's table has in-frame clones only and misses some. This sample has 25,000 to 35,000 clones, with around nine tenths found just once. Sequencing input: PBMCs. Source of these receptors: a human donor with pancreatic ductal adenocarcinoma. CDR3s include the opening cysteine and the closing phenylalanine or tryptophan. The order of the fields is CDR3 DNA, CDR3 protein, J gene, V gene, D gene, clone size. D genes are given only for firm matches. The listing skips clone size in some rows; elsewhere it reads once, few, many or a size class.

DNA: TGTGCCAGCAGCCAAATTAGGGGGTACTACAATGAGCAGTTCTTC
CDR3: CASSQIRGYYNEQFF
J: TRBJ2-1
V: TRBV14
D: NA
size: NA

DNA: TGTGCCAGCAGTTCGACAAATAGCCCAGATACGCAGTATTTT
CDR3: CASSSTNSPDTQYF
J: TRBJ2-3
V: TRBV6-5
D: NA
size: NA

DNA: TGTGCCAGCAGTTTATTGGGCCTAGTGGAGTATGGCTACACCTTC
CDR3: CASSLLGLVEYGYTF
J: TRBJ1-2
V: TRBV28
D: NA
size: once

DNA: TGTGCCAGCAGTGAAGAAGGACAGTCCTCCTACGAGCAGTACTTC
CDR3: CASSEEGQSSYEQYF
J: TRBJ2-7
V: TRBV6-1
D: NA
size: NA

DNA: TGTGCCAGCAGCCACAGGGGCCAGACGCCCCAGCATTTT
CDR3: CASSHRGQTPQHF
J: TRBJ1-5
V: TRBV6-6
D: TRBD1
size: NA

DNA: TGTGCCAGCAGCTTAAGCCTGTCTGAAGCTTTCTTT
CDR3: CASSLSLSEAFF
J: TRBJ1-1
V: TRBV7-2
D: NA
size: NA

DNA: TGTGCCTGGAGTCCCGGAAACTATGGCTACACCTTC
CDR3: CAWSPGNYGYTF
J: TRBJ1-2
V: TRBV30
D: NA
size: NA

DNA: TGTGCCTGGAGTATCAGGGGGCGAGTAGGCAATCAGCCCCAGCATTTT
CDR3: CAWSIRGRVGNQPQHF
J: TRBJ1-5
V: TRBV30
D: TRBD1
size: NA

DNA: TGTGCCAGCAGCTTAAATACTAACACTGAAGCTTTCTTT
CDR3: CASSLNTNTEAFF
J: TRBJ1-1
V: TRBV13
D: NA
size: NA

DNA: TGTGCCAGCAGCATAGGGAGCAATGAGCAGTTCTTC
CDR3: CASSIGSNEQFF
J: TRBJ2-1
V: TRBV7-9
D: NA
size: NA

DNA: TGTGCCAGCAGCCAAGTGGGGGCCTACGAGCAGTACTTC
CDR3: CASSQVGAYEQYF
J: TRBJ2-7
V: TRBV4-2
D: NA
size: NA

DNA: TGTGCCAGCAGTTTATTGACAGGGCCCCACTCCTACGAGCAGTACTTC
CDR3: CASSLLTGPHSYEQYF
J: TRBJ2-7
V: TRBV28
D: TRBD1
size: NA

DNA: TGTGCCAGCAGCCAAGATAGACTAGCGGGACTCCACGAGCAGTACTTC
CDR3: CASSQDRLAGLHEQYF
J: TRBJ2-7
V: TRBV14
D: TRBD2
size: once

DNA: TGCGCCAGCAGCCAAGTGTTAGGCGGGGGCAACACCGGGGAGCTGTTTTTT
CDR3: CASSQVLGGGNTGELFF
J: TRBJ2-2
V: TRBV4-1
D: NA
size: NA

DNA: TGTGCCAGCAGTCCCCGGACAGGGGTAGGCTACACCTTC
CDR3: CASSPRTGVGYTF
J: TRBJ1-2
V: TRBV27
D: TRBD1
size: once

DNA: TGTGCCAGCAGTGAACTACCGGGGCAGCCCCAGCATTTT
CDR3: CASSELPGQPQHF
J: TRBJ1-5
V: TRBV6-1
D: NA
size: NA

DNA: TGTGCCAGCAGCCAAGGACGGACCTACAACAATGAGCAGTTCTTC
CDR3: CASSQGRTYNNEQFF
J: TRBJ2-1
V: TRBV14
D: NA
size: NA

DNA: TGTGCCAGCAGCCGGCCGGGACAGTCCACCTACGAGCAGTACTTC
CDR3: CASSRPGQSTYEQYF
J: TRBJ2-7
V: TRBV6-5
D: TRBD1
size: NA

DNA: TGTGCCAGCAGTTTCATAGGACTAGCGGGAGTTAATGAGCAGTTCTTC
CDR3: CASSFIGLAGVNEQFF
J: TRBJ2-1
V: TRBV27
D: TRBD2
size: once

DNA: TGTGCCAGCAGCCAAGGGAGGGACAGTCAGTTCTTC
CDR3: CASSQGRDSQFF
J: TRBJ2-1
V: TRBV14
D: NA
size: NA

DNA: TGTGCCAGCAGCCCACAGGGGGCGCCTAACTATGGCTACACCTTC
CDR3: CASSPQGAPNYGYTF
J: TRBJ1-2
V: TRBV7-3
D: TRBD1
size: NA

DNA: TGTGCCAGCATTACGACAGGGGGGAAACACACTGAAGCTTTCTTT
CDR3: CASITTGGKHTEAFF
J: TRBJ1-1
V: TRBV28
D: TRBD1
size: NA